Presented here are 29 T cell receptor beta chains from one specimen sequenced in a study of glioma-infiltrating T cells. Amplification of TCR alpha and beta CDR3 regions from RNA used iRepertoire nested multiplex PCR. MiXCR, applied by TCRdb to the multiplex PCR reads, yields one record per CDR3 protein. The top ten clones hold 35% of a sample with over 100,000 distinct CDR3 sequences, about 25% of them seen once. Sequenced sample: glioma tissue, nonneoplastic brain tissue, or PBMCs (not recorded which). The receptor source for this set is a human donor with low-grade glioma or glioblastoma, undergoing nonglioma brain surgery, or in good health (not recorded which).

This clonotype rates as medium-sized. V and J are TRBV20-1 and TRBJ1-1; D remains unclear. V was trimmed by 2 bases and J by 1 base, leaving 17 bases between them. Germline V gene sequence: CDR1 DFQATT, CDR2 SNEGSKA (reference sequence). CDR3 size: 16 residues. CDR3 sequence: CSARSPTGPGNTEAFF. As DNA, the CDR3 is TGCAGTGCTAGATCTCCCACCGGGCCGGGGAACACTGAAGCTTTCTTT.

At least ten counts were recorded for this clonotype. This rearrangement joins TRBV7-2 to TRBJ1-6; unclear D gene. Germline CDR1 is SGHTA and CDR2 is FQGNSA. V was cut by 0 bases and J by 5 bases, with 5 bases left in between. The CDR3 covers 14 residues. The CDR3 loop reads CASSLAGNNSPLHF. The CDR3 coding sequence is TGTGCCAGCAGCTTAGCTGGGAATAATTCACCCCTCCACTTT.

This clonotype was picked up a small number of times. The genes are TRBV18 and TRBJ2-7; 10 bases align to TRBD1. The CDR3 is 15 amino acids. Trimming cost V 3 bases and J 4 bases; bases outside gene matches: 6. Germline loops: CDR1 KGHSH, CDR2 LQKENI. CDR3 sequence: CASSPLTGGEYEQYF. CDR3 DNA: TGTGCCAGCTCACCGCTGACAGGGGGCGAATACGAGCAGTACTTC.

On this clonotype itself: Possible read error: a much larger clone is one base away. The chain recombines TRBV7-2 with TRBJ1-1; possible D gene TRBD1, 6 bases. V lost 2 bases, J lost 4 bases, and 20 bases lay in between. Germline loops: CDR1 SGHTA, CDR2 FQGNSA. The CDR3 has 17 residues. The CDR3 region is CASSLRSGGTEGTEAFF. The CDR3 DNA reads TGTGCCAGCAGCTTACGGTCGGGGGGCACGGAGGGCACTGAAGCTTTCTTT.

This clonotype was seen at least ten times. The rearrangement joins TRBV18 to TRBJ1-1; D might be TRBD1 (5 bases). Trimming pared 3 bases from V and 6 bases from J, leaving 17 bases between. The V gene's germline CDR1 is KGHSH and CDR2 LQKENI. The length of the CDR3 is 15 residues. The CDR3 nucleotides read TGTGCCAGCTCACCCTCTGGGGGGGGATTGTCTGAAGCTTTCTTT. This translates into CASSPSGGGLSEAFF. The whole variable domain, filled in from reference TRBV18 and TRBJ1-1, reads NAGVMQNPRHLVRRRGQEARLRCSPMKGHSHVYWYRQLPEEGLKFMVYLQKENIIDESGMPKERFSAEFPKEGPSILRIQQVVRGDSAAYFCASSPSGGGLSEAFFGQGTRLTVV.

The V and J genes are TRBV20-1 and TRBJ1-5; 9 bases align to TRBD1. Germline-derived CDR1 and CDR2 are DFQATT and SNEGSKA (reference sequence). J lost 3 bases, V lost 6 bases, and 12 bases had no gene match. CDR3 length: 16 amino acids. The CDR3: CSAPGTGRGDNQPQHF. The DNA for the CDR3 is TGCAGTGCCCCCGGGACAGGGAGGGGAGACAATCAGCCCCAGCATTTT.

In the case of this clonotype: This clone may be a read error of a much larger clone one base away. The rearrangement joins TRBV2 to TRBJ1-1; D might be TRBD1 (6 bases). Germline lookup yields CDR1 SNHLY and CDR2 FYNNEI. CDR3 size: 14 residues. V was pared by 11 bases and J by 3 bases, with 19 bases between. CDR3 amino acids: CAGITGYGDTEAFF. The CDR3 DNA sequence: TGTGCCGGCATCACAGGGTATGGGGACACTGAAGCTTTCTTT.

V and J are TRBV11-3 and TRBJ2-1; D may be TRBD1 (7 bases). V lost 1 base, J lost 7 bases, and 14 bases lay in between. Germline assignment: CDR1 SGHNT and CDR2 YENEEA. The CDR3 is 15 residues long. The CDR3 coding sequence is TGTGCCAGCAGCTTAGGGGCAGGGGGGTTGAATGAGCAGTTCTTC. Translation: CASSLGAGGLNEQFF.

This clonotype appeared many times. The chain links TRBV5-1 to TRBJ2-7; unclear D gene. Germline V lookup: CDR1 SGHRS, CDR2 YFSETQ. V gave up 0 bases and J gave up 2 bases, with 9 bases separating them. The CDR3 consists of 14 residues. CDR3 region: CASSLATVTYEQYF. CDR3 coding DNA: TGCGCCAGCAGCTTGGCAACTGTAACCTACGAGCAGTACTTC.

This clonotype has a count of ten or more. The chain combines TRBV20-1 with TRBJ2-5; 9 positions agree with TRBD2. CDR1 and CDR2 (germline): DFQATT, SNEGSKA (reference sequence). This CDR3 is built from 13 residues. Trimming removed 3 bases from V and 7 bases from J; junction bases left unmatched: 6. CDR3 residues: CSASLAGGRTQYF. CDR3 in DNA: TGCAGTGCTAGTCTCGCGGGGGGGCGGACCCAGTACTTC.

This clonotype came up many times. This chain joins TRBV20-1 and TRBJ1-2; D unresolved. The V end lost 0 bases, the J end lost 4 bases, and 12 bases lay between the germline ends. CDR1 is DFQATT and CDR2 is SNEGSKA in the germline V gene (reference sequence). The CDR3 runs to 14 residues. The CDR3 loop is CSARDLIGFYGYTF. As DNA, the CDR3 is TGCAGTGCTAGAGATCTAATAGGGTTCTATGGCTACACCTTC.

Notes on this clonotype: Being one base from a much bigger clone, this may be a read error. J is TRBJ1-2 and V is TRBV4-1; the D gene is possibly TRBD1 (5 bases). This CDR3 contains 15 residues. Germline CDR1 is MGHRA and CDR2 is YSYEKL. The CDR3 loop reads CARSQEKGLTGGYTF. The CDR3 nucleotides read TGCGCCCGCAGCCAAGAAAAGGGACTAACCGGGGGCTACACCTTC.

The CDR3 sequence is CASSQGGRSRDYTF. Here the CDR3 DNA reads TGCGCCAGCAGCCAAGGTGGGCGAAGCCGGGACTACACCTTC. The J gene is TRBJ1-2, the V gene TRBV4-3; the D is unclear. V was trimmed by 1 base and J by 10 bases, leaving 16 bases between them. Germline V gene sequence: CDR1 LGHNA, CDR2 YSLEER. CDR3 length: 14 amino acids.

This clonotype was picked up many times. CDR3 sequence: CASSSKGTYGYTF. As DNA, the CDR3 is TGTGCCAGCAGTTCCAAGGGAACCTATGGCTACACCTTC. V usage is TRBV12-3 or TRBV12-4 and J usage is TRBJ1-2; D call uncertain. Trimming removed 4 bases at V and 4 bases at J, with 10 bases between. CDR3 length equals 13 residues.

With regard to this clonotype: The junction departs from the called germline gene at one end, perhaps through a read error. Here the CDR3 reads CASSRTSGTYQESQYF. CDR3 DNA sequence: TGTGCCAGCAGCCGGACTAGCGGGACGTACCAAGAGAGCCAGTACTTC. The rearrangement links TRBV9 to TRBJ2-5, with 12 bases fitting TRBD2. The germline V gene encodes CDR1 SGDLS and CDR2 YYNGEE. The CDR3 contains 16 residues.

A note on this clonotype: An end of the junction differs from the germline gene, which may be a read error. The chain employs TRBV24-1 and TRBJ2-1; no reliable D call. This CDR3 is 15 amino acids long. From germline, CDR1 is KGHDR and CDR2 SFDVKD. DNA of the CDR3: TGTGCCACCAGTGGTTTGTCGGCCTCGACTAATGAGCAGTTCTTC. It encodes CATSGLSASTNEQFF.

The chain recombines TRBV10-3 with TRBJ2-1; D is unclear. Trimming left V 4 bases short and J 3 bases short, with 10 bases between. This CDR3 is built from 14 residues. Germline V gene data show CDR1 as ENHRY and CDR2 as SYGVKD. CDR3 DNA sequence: TGTGCCATCAGTGCGGCAGCCTTCTACAATGAGCAGTTCTTC. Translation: CAISAAAFYNEQFF.

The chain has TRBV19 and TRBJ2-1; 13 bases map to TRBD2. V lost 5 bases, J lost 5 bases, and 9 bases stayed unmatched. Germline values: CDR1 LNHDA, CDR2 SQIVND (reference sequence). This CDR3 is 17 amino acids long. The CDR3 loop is CASSPLLAGGPHNEQFF. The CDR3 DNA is TGTGCCAGTAGTCCGTTACTAGCGGGGGGGCCCCACAATGAGCAGTTCTTC.

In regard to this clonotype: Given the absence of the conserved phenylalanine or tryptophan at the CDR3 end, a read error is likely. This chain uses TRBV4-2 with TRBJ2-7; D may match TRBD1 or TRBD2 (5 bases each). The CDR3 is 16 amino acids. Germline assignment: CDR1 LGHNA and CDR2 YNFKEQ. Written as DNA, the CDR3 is TGTGACAGCAGCCAAGTCTGGGACGAGGTGTCGGACGAGCAGTACTCC. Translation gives CDSSQVWDEVSDEQYS.

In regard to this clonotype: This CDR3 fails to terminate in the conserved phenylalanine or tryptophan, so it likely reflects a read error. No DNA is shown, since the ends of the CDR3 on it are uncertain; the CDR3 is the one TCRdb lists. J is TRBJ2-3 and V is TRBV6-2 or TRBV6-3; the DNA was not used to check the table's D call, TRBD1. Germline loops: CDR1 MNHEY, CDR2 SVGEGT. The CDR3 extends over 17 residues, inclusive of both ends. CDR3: CASSYSVEGLPTDTQYL.

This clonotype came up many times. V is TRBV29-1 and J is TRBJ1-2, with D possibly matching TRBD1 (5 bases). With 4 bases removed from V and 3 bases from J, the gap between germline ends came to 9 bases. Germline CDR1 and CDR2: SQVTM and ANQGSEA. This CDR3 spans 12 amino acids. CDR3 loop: CSVVRGDYGYTF. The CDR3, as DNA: TGCAGCGTTGTTCGGGGGGACTATGGCTACACCTTC.

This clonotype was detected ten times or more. CDR3 DNA sequence: TGTGCCAGCAGCTTAGATTATCCAGCGGGGTCAAATGAGCAGTTCTTC. Translation: CASSLDYPAGSNEQFF. The chain has TRBV7-9 and TRBJ2-1, with TRBD2 matching 7 bases. V trimming: 1 base; J trimming: 7 bases; junction bases outside the gene matches: 10. The CDR3 spans 16 residues. Looked up from germline, CDR1 is SEHNR and CDR2 is FQNEAQ (reference sequence). The whole variable domain, filled in from reference TRBV7-9 and TRBJ2-1, reads DTGVSQNPRHKITKRGQNVTFRCDPISEHNRLYWYRQTLGQGPEFLTYFQNEAQLEKSRLLSDRFSAERPKGSFSTLEIQRTEQGDSAMYLCASSLDYPAGSNEQFFGPGTRLTVL.

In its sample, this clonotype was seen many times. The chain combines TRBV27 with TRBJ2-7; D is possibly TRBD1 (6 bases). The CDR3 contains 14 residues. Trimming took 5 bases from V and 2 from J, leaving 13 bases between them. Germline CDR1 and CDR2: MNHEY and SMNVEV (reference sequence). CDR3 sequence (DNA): TGTGCCAGCAGTGCAGGCCCAGGGGCCTACGAGCAGTACTTC. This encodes CASSAGPGAYEQYF.

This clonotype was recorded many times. Written as DNA, the CDR3 is TGTGCCAGCTCACCGGGGGCTCGGAACACTGAAGCTTTCTTT. The encoded protein is CASSPGARNTEAFF. V gene TRBV18 combines with J gene TRBJ1-1, with D perhaps TRBD1 (6 bases). Germline V gene sequence: CDR1 KGHSH, CDR2 LQKENI. The V end was cut by 3 bases, the J end by 1 base, with 9 bases between. The CDR3 loop spans 14 amino acids.

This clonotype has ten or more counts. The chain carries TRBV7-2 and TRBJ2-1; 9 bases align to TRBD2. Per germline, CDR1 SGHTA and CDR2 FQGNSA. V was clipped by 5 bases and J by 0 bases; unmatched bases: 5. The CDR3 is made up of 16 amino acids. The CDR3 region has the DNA TGTGCCAGCAGCATCCATAGCGGGAGCTCCTACAATGAGCAGTTCTTC. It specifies CASSIHSGSSYNEQFF.

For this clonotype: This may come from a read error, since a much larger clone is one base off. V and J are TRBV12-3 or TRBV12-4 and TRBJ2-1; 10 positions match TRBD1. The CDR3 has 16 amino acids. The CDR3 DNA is TGTGCCAGCAGTTTGCCTTGGACAGGGGGTACGAATGGGCAGTTCTTC. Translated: CASSLPWTGGTNGQFF.

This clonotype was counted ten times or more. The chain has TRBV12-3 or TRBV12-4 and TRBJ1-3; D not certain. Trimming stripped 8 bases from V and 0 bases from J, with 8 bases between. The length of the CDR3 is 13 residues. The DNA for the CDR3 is TGTGCCAGCCGGATTCACTCTGGAAACACCATATATTTT. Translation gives CASRIHSGNTIYF.

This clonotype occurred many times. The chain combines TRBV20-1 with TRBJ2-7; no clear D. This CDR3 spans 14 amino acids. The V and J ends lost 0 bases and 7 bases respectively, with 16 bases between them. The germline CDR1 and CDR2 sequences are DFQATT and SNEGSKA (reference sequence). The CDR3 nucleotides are TGCAGTGCTAGAGACCCCCAGCTGATAGCTGAGCAGTACTTC. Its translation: CSARDPQLIAEQYF.

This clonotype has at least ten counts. CDR3: CASSPSTGEETQYF. In nucleotides, the CDR3 is TGTGCCAGCTCACCCTCTACCGGGGAAGAGACCCAGTACTTC. This sequence joins TRBV18 and TRBJ2-5; TRBD2 might be the D (5 bases). The V gene lost 3 bases and the J gene lost 3 bases, with 11 bases spanning the gap. The CDR3 is 14 amino acids. Germline V CDR1 and CDR2: KGHSH, LQKENI. Complete variable domain (other parts from reference TRBV18 and TRBJ2-5): NAGVMQNPRHLVRRRGQEARLRCSPMKGHSHVYWYRQLPEEGLKFMVYLQKENIIDESGMPKERFSAEFPKEGPSILRIQQVVRGDSAAYFCASSPSTGEETQYFGPGTRLLVL.